This TCR beta chain was sequenced in a study of T cells after yellow fever vaccination. In its sample, this clonotype was seen many times. The V end was cut by 2 bases, the J end by 5 bases, with 10 bases between. This CDR3 contains 15 residues. They built TCR cDNA with 5'RACE template switching, a step that put in a universal primer site and UMIs. TCRdb redid the calling of the 5' RACE reads with MiXCR, one entry per CDR3 protein. This sample has about 69,000 distinct CDR3 sequences; around 5% occur once, and the top ten carry roughly 2%. J is TRBJ1-6 and V is TRBV12-3 or TRBV12-4; TRBD1 might be the D (5 bases). The sequence was obtained from a man between 18 and 35 years old who received the YFV17D yellow fever vaccine. Sequencing was performed on CD4+ T cells sorted from PBMCs, taken around 15 days after the first yellow fever vaccination. The CDR3 bases are TGTGCCAGCAGTTTACTCCAGACAGATAATTCACCCCTCCACTTT. Its protein is CASSLLQTDNSPLHF.